A selection of T cell receptor beta chains follows, all from one sample in a study of blood T cells in healthy people across ages. TCRdb processed the 5' RACE reads anew with MiXCR; each CDR3 protein has one entry. The sample yields around 1,800,000 distinct CDR3 sequences, approximately 39% seen once. The sequenced sample consisted of blood. These receptors were collected from a human donor in good health. Both conserved end residues are part of each CDR3. A D gene is named only where the DNA matches it firmly. Size is stated for part of the rows, as once, few or many counts, or as a class when the clone is expanded.

j_call clone_size v_call d_call cdr3_aa
TRBJ2-1 . TRBV4-3 . CASSQEGGYNEQFF
TRBJ1-2 few TRBV24-1 . CATSDSVSYGYTF
TRBJ2-3 . TRBV7-2 TRBD2 CASSSSSGHTDTQYF
TRBJ1-1 . TRBV20-1 . CSAPHSLNSPRANTEAFF
TRBJ2-1 . TRBV30 . CAWSVRGREQFF
TRBJ2-6 . TRBV7-9 . CASSLGTARRSGANVLTF
. . TRBV10-3 . CAISESSPYEQYF
TRBJ2-6 few TRBV7-9 . CASSLEPNSGANVLTF
TRBJ1-2 once TRBV6-2/TRBV6-3 . CASSYRQGGYTF
TRBJ2-5 few TRBV29-1 . CSAADMWETQYF
TRBJ2-1 once TRBV18 TRBD2 CASSGSGGRSNEQFF
TRBJ1-5 . TRBV7-2 TRBD1 CASSLMTGGDQPQHF